These 5 T cell receptor beta chains were sequenced from one sample in a study of response to subunit inactivated influenza vaccine. One entry per CDR3 protein results from TCRdb running MiXCR on the RT-PCR reads. Of hundreds of thousands of distinct CDR3 sequences in the sample, 15% to 20% were seen once. The material was CD4+ T cells sorted from PBMCs, obtained about 24 months after vaccination. These receptors were obtained from a man in his fifties or sixties who received an inactivated influenza vaccine.

The chain couples TRBV7-9 to TRBJ2-1; D is unclear. Germline V CDR1 and CDR2: SEHNR, FQNEAQ (reference sequence). V dropped 1 base and J dropped 9 bases, with 4 bases sitting between them. There are 11 residues in the CDR3. The CDR3 DNA reads as TGTGCCAGCAGCTTAGGGACTGAGCAGTTCTTC. Its protein is CASSLGTEQFF.

V and J are TRBV4-3 and TRBJ2-7, with unresolved D. CDR1 is LGHNA and CDR2 is YSLEER in the germline V gene. This CDR3 is built from 14 residues. The V end lost 0 bases, the J end lost 1 base, and 7 bases lay between the germline ends. The CDR3 loop is CASSQEADSYEQYF. The CDR3 DNA reads TGCGCCAGCAGCCAAGAGGCGGATTCCTACGAGCAGTACTTC.

This clonotype was recorded at least ten times. The V call is TRBV27, the J call TRBJ2-3; possible D gene TRBD2, 7 bases. Trimming shortened V by 2 bases and J by 1 base, and 10 bases separated the two germline ends. Germline V gives CDR1 MNHEY, CDR2 SMNVEV (reference sequence). CDR3 length: 15 amino acids. The CDR3 nucleotides read TGTGCCAGCAGTTTAGGAGGGGGGGGCACAGATACGCAGTATTTT. It translates to CASSLGGGGTDTQYF.

Only a few counts were recorded for this clonotype. This chain links TRBV6-1 with TRBJ2-5; D is possibly TRBD1 (5 bases). This CDR3 comprises 14 residues. Between the trimmed V and J ends, which lost 5 bases and 4 bases, there was a span of 14 bases. Looked up from germline, CDR1 is MNHNS and CDR2 is SASEGT. The DNA of the CDR3 is TGTGCCAGCAGTCCTCCACTCAGGGCAGAGACCCAGTACTTC. This gives the protein CASSPPLRAETQYF.

In this sample, this clonotype turned up a few times. V gene TRBV29-1 combines with J gene TRBJ2-7; TRBD1 might be the D (5 bases). Germline CDR1 is SQVTM and CDR2 is ANQGSEA. There are 12 residues in the CDR3. Between the trimmed V and J ends, which lost 6 bases and 2 bases, there was a span of 11 bases. The CDR3 is CSVLTEPYEQYF. CDR3 DNA: TGCAGCGTCCTGACAGAACCCTACGAGCAGTACTTC.